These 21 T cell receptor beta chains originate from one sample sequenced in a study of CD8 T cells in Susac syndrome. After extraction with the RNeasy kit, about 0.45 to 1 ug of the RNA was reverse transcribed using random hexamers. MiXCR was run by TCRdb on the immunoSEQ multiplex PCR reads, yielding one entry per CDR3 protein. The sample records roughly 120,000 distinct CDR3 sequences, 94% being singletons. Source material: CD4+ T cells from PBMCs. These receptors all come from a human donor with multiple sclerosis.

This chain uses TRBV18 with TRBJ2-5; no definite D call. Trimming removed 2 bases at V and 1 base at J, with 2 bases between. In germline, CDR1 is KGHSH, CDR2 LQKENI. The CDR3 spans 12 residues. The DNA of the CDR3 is TGTGCCAGCTCACCAATCCAAGAGACCCAGTACTTC. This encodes CASSPIQETQYF.

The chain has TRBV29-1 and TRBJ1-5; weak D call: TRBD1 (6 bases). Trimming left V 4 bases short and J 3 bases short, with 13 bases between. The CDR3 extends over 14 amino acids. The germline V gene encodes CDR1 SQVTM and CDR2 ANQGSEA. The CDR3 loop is CSVAVDSYNQPQHF. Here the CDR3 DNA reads TGCAGCGTTGCTGTGGACAGCTACAATCAGCCCCAGCATTTT.

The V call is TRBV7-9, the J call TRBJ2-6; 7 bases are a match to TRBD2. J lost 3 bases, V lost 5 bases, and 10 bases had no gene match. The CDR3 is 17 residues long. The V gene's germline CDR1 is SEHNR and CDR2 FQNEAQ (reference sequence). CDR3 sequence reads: CASSRGGGGLGANVLTF. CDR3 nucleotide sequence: TGTGCCAGCAGCCGTGGCGGGGGAGGGCTTGGGGCCAACGTCCTGACTTTC.

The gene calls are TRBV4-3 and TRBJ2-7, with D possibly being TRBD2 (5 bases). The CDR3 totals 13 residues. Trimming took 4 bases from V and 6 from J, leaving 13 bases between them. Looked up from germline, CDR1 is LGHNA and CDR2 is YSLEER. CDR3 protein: CASSPYRGGEQYF. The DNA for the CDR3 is TGCGCCAGCAGCCCCTATCGTGGAGGCGAGCAGTACTTC.

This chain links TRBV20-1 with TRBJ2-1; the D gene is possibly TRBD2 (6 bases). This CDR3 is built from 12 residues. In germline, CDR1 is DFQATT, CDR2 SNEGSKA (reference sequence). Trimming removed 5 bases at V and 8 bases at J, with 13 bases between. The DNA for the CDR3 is TGCAGTGCTCCAACCGGGACTTATGAGCAGTTCTTC. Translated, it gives CSAPTGTYEQFF.

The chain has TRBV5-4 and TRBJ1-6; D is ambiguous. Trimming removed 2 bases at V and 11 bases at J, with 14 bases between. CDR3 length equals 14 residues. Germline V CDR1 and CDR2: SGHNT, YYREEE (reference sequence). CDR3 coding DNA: TGTGCCAGCAGCTTAAGGCAGGATCAAACACCCCTCCACTTT. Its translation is CASSLRQDQTPLHF.

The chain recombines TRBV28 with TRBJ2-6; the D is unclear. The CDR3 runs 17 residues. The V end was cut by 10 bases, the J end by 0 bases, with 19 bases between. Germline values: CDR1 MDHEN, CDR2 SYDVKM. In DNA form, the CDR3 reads TGTGCCACCAATAATCTAGACCTATACTCTGGGGCCAACGTCCTGACTTTC. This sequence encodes CATNNLDLYSGANVLTF.

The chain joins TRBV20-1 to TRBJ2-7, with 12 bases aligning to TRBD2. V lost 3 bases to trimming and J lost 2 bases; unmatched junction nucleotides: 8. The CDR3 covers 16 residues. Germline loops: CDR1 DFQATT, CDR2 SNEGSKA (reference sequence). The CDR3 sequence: CSARSPGLAGAYEQYF. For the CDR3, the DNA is TGCAGTGCTAGGTCCCCGGGACTAGCGGGTGCCTACGAGCAGTACTTC.

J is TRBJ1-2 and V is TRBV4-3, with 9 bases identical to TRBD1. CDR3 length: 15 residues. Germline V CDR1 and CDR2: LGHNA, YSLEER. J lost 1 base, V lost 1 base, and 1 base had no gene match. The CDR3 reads CASSQGQGVNYGYTF. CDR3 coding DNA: TGCGCCAGCAGCCAAGGACAGGGGGTTAACTATGGCTACACCTTC.

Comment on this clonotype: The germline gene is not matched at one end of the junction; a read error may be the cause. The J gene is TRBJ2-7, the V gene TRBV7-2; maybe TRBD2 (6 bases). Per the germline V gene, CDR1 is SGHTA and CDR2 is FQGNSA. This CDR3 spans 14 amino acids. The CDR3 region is CASSIAGGEYEQYF. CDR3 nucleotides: TGTGCCAGCAGCATAGCCGGAGGGGAGTACGAGCAGTACTTC.

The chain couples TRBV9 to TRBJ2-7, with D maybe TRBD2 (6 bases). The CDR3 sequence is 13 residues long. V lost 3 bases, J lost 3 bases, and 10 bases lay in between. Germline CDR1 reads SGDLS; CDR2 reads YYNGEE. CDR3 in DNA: TGTGCCAGCAGCGCCGCCGGGAGCTACGAGCAGTACTTC. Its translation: CASSAAGSYEQYF.

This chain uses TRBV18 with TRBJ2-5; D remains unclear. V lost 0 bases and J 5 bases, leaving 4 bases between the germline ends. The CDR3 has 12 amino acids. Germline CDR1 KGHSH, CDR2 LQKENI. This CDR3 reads CASSPPGETQYF. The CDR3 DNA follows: TGTGCCAGCTCACCACCGGGGGAGACCCAGTACTTC.

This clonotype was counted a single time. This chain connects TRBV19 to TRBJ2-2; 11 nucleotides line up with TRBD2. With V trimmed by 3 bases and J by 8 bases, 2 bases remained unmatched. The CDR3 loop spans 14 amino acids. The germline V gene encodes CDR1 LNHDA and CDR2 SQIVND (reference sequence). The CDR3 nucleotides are TGTGCCAGTAGTATGACTAGCGGGATGGGGGAGCTGTTTTTT. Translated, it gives CASSMTSGMGELFF.

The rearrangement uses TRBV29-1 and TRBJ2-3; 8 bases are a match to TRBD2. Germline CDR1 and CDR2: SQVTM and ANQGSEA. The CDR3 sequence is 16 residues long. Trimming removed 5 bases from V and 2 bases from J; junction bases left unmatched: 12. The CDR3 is CSVPSGSNSITDTQYF. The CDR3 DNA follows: TGCAGCGTTCCTAGCGGGTCGAACAGTATCACAGATACGCAGTATTTT.

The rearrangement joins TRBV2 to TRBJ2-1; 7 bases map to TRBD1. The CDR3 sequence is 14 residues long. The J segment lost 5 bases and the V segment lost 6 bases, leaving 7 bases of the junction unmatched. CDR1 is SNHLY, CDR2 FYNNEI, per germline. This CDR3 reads CASRAGTDNNEQFF. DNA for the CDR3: TGTGCCAGCAGGGCCGGGACAGATAACAATGAGCAGTTCTTC. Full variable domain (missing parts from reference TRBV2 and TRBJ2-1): EPEVTQTPSHQVTQMGQEVILRCVPISNHLYFYWYRQILGQKVEFLVSFYNNEISEKSEIFDDQFSVERPDGSNFTLKIRSTKLEDSAMYFCASRAGTDNNEQFFGPGTRLTVL.

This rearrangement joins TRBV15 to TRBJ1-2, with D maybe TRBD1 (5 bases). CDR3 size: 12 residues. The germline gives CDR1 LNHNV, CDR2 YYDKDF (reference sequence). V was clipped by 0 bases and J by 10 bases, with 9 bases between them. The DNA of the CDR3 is TGTGCCACCAGCAGAGATCAGGGCGCCTACACCTTC. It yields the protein CATSRDQGAYTF.

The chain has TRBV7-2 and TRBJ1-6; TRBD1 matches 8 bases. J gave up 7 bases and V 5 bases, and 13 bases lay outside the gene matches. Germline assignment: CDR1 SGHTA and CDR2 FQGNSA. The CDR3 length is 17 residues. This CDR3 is CASSTEGQGAKNSPLHF. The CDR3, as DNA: TGTGCCAGCAGCACCGAGGGGCAGGGGGCCAAAAATTCACCCCTCCACTTT. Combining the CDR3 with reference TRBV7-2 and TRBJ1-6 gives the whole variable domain GAGVSQSPSNKVTEKGKDVELRCDPISGHTALYWYRQSLGQGLEFLIYFQGNSAPDKSGLPSDRFSAERTGGSVSTLTIQRTQQEDSAVYLCASSTEGQGAKNSPLHFGNGTRLTVT.

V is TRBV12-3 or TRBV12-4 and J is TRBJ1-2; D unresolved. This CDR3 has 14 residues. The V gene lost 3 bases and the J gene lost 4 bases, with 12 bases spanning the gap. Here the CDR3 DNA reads TGTGCCAGCAGTTTGCAACAGACTTCCTATGGCTACACCTTC. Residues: CASSLQQTSYGYTF.

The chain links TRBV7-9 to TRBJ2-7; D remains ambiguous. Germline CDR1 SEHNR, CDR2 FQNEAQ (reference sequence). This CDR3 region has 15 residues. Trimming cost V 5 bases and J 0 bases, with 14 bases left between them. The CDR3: CASSLRSSLSYEQYF. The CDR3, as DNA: TGTGCCAGCAGCCTACGGAGCTCCCTCTCCTACGAGCAGTACTTC.

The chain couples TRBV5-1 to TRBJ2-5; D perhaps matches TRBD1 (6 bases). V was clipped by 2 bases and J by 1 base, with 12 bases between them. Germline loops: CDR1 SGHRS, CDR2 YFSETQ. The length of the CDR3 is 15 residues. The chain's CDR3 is CASSFTGSGQETQYF. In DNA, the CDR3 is TGCGCCAGCAGCTTTACAGGGTCCGGCCAAGAGACCCAGTACTTC. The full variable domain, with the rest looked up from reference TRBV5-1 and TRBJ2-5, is KAGVTQTPRYLIKTRGQQVTLSCSPISGHRSVSWYQQTPGQGLQFLFEYFSETQRNKGNFPGRFSGRQFSNSRSEMNVSTLELGDSALYLCASSFTGSGQETQYFGPGTRLLVL.

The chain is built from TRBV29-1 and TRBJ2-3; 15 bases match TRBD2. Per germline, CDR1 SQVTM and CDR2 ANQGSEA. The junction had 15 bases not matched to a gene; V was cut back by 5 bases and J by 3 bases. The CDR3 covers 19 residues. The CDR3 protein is CSVHPGLAGGRGRTDTQYF. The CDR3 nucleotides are TGCAGCGTTCATCCGGGACTAGCGGGGGGAAGGGGAAGGACAGATACGCAGTATTTT.